This TCR beta chain was observed in a study of beta chain features in type 1 diabetes. Expressed TCRB transcripts were sequenced after all isolated RNA was converted to cDNA. Using immunoSEQ multiplex PCR, the repertoire was profiled, and TCRdb retains in-frame clones only, with some absent. The data contain hundreds of thousands of clones, about 16% of them seen just once; the ten biggest clones take up about 0.097%. Between the trimmed V and J ends, which lost 6 bases and 0 bases, there was a span of 15 bases. The CDR3 spans 16 residues. Looked up from germline, CDR1 is SGHDN and CDR2 is FVKESK. This clone appeared a few times. Its antigen is as yet unknown. Findings of the study overall: PCR, the amplification step, might favor shorter templates, equally in patients and controls.

The sequencing input was naive CD4+ T cells from blood. This TCR came from a man aged 18 to 30 in good health. The gene calls are TRBV14 and TRBJ1-3, with D tentatively TRBD1 (5 bases). The CDR3: CASSLRMGTSGNTIYF. The CDR3 region has the DNA TGTGCCAGCAGTCTTCGAATGGGGACCTCTGGAAACACCATATATTTT.